This T cell receptor (beta chain) was sequenced during a study of blood T cell repertoires in COVID-19. The assay was immunoSEQ multiplex PCR, and TCRdb's table has in-frame clones only and misses some. The table lists 200,000 to 250,000 clones, around 90% of them singletons. Participants in the exposed group had met a COVID-19 case in the 2 weeks before joining the study. The CDR3 totals 15 residues. In germline, CDR1 is LGHDT, CDR2 YNNKEL (reference sequence). Deletions cut 1 base from V and 2 bases from J, with 9 bases between. The sequence was obtained from a man younger than 45 who had been exposed to COVID-19. The chain links TRBV3-1 (or the pseudogene TRBV3-2) to TRBJ2-4; D is possibly TRBD1 (5 bases). The material sequenced was PBMCs or T cells enriched from blood (not recorded which). As DNA, the CDR3 is TGTGCCAGCAGCCAAGGAAGGGGAACCAAAAACATTCAGTACTTC. Amino acid sequence: CASSQGRGTKNIQYF.